The TCR beta chain under discussion was sequenced for a study of T cells in Graves' hyperthyroidism and ophthalmopathy. General observations from the study: It was a median roughly 6.5 months before onset that the model predicted ophthalmopathy.

Germline assignment: CDR1 WSHSY and CDR2 SAAADI. Germline trimming cut 6 bases from V and 5 bases from J; bases unmatched to any gene: 6. This CDR3 spans 14 amino acids. This clonotype was counted ten times or more. Its antigen is unidentified. Amplified regions were TCR beta CDR3 sequences from RNA transcripts. In the first-round RT-PCR of the TCR CDR3, the HTBI primer set was used. Each CDR3 protein is one row after TCRdb ran MiXCR on the multiplex PCR reads. Among some 580,000 distinct CDR3 sequences listed, approximately 15% were seen once. This TCR was recovered from a woman between 40 and 50 years old with Graves' ophthalmopathy. The sample consisted of blood. The chain combines TRBV10-2 with TRBJ1-1; 10 bases are a match to TRBD1. The CDR3 region has the DNA TGCGCCAGCAGCAGACAGGGGGCAATGACTGAAGCTTTCTTT. It codes for CASSRQGAMTEAFF.